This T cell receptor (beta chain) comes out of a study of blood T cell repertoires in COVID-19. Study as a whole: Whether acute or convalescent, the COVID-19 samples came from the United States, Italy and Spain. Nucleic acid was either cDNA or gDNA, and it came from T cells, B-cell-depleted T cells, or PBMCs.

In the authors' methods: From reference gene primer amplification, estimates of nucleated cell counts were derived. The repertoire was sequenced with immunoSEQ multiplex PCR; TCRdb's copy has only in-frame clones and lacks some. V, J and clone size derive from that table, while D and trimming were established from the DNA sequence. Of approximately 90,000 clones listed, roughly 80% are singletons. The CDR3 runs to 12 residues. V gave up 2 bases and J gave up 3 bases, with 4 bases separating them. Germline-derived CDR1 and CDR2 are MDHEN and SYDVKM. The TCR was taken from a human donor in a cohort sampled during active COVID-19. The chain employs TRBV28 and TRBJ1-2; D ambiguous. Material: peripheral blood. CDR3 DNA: TGTGCCAGCAGTTTAGGCCACTATGGCTACACCTTC. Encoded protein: CASSLGHYGYTF.